In this sample, the clone carrying this T cell receptor beta chain turned up a few times. What it binds is unknown. Via MiXCR, TCRdb re-called the 5' RACE reads, giving one row per CDR3 protein. This table has 300,000 to 400,000 distinct CDR3 sequences, around 27% appearing once. This record belongs to a study of T-cell memory formation after mild COVID-19. Study at large: The study found TCR clusters largely donor specific.

Study-wide points: Contracting CD4+ clones lay largely in CM and EM, with CD8+ ones residing in EMRA.

Germline V gene sequence: CDR1 MNHEY, CDR2 SVGAGI. Trimming cost V 5 bases and J 5 bases; bases outside gene matches: 5. The CDR3 length is 15 residues. Source material: PBMCs or a T cell subset sorted from them (not recorded which). The chain combines TRBV6-5 with TRBJ2-3; 12 nucleotides line up with TRBD2. This clonotype was sampled from an adult woman who had mild COVID-19 (a few samples of this study predate the infection). Cell type and time point are not known. The CDR3 loop reads CASSLLAGGGDTQYF. CDR3 sequence (DNA): TGTGCCAGCAGTCTACTAGCGGGAGGAGGAGATACGCAGTATTTT.